The 30 T cell receptor beta chains below were found in one sample sequenced in a study of memory CD4+ T cells and cytomegalovirus serostatus. Produced via immunoSEQ multiplex PCR; TCRdb's table is partial and in-frame only. The table has 80,000 or so clones, 60% to 80% seen once. Single viable CD3+CD4+CD8-CD45RO+ cells were sorted as the memory CD4+ T cells. What was sequenced was memory CD4+ T cells from blood. Receptor source: an adult in good health and CMV-seropositive.

This chain joins TRBV19 and TRBJ2-4; D perhaps matches TRBD1 (5 bases). The CDR3 length is 14 residues. V lost 6 bases to trimming and J lost 2 bases, with 11 bases between them. The germline CDR1 and CDR2 sequences are LNHDA and SQIVND (reference sequence). This CDR3 is CASSPAGSKNIQYF. CDR3 coding DNA: TGTGCCAGTAGCCCCGCAGGGTCCAAAAACATTCAGTACTTC.

The table lists this clone with a count of one. V and J are TRBV5-6 and TRBJ2-4; no reliable D call. The V gene's germline CDR1 is SGHDT and CDR2 YYEEEE. Trimming removed 1 base from V and 6 bases from J, with 5 bases in between. This CDR3 comprises 12 residues. CDR3 protein: CASSLWTNIQYF. The CDR3 bases are TGTGCCAGCAGCTTGTGGACAAACATTCAGTACTTC.

The chain uses TRBV12-5 and TRBJ1-2; D unclear. Germline V gives CDR1 LGHNT, CDR2 FRNRAP. CDR3 length: 15 amino acids. The V end lost 1 base, the J end lost 1 base, and 10 bases lay between the germline ends. The CDR3: CASGLGNSNNYGYTF. The CDR3 DNA reads as TGTGCTAGTGGTTTGGGGAATTCCAATAACTATGGCTACACCTTC.

V is TRBV29-1 and J is TRBJ1-4, with TRBD1 as a possible D gene (5 bases). V lost 0 bases, J lost 8 bases, and 13 bases lay in between. This CDR3 contains 14 residues. Germline-derived CDR1 and CDR2 are SQVTM and ANQGSEA. The DNA for the CDR3 is TGCAGCGTTGAAGAGGGCAGGGAAGGAGAAAAACTGTTTTTT. Protein: CSVEEGREGEKLFF.

V gene TRBV28 combines with J gene TRBJ2-1; D is possibly TRBD2 (5 bases). V lost 1 base and J lost 7, with 14 bases in between. The CDR3 spans 15 residues. Germline V gene lookup returns CDR1 MDHEN and CDR2 SYDVKM. The CDR3 coding sequence is TGTGCCAGCAGTTTATCCTCGGCGGGTAGGAATGAGCAGTTCTTC. Protein: CASSLSSAGRNEQFF.

V and J are TRBV29-1 and TRBJ2-5; D gene unclear. Between the trimmed V and J ends, which lost 7 bases and 2 bases, there was a span of 8 bases. This CDR3 spans 11 amino acids. Germline V lookup: CDR1 SQVTM, CDR2 ANQGSEA. This CDR3 is CSAYLQETQYF. The CDR3 DNA reads as TGCAGCGCTTATCTACAAGAGACCCAGTACTTC.

V gene TRBV11-3 combines with J gene TRBJ1-1, with D maybe TRBD1 (5 bases). Trimming removed 3 bases from V and 5 bases from J, with 13 bases in between. CDR1 and CDR2 from the germline V gene are SGHNT and YENEEA. There are 14 residues in the CDR3. The CDR3 sequence is CASSFGAGNTEAFF. The CDR3 region has the DNA TGTGCCAGCAGCTTTGGGGCCGGGAATACTGAAGCTTTCTTT.

CDR3 loop: CASTATSLTYEQYF. In DNA, the CDR3 is TGTGCCAGCACCGCTACTAGTCTCACCTACGAGCAGTACTTC. The chain joins TRBV7-6 to TRBJ2-7; tentative D call: TRBD2 (5 bases). Between the trimmed V and J ends, which lost 7 bases and 2 bases, there was a span of 15 bases. CDR3 size: 14 residues. Germline V CDR1 and CDR2: SGHVS, FNYEAQ.

This clone has a handful of counts. The chain is built from TRBV7-9 and TRBJ2-7; D is uncertain. Per germline, CDR1 SEHNR and CDR2 FQNEAQ (reference sequence). Trimming took off 8 bases at V and 7 bases at J, with 12 bases between the two ends. The CDR3 length is 11 residues. In DNA, the CDR3 is TGTGCCAGCTCAGGCCCGCAAGAGCAGTACGTC. Encoded protein: CASSGPQEQYV.

The chain employs TRBV27 and TRBJ2-6, with 9 nucleotides matching TRBD1. V was clipped by 6 bases and J by 0 bases; unmatched bases: 9. CDR3 length: 18 residues. Germline V gives CDR1 MNHEY, CDR2 SMNVEV (reference sequence). The CDR3 loop is CASSPPGQGISGANVLTF. As DNA, the CDR3 is TGTGCCAGCAGCCCCCCGGGACAGGGTATCTCTGGGGCCAACGTCCTGACTTTC.

This chain links TRBV29-1 with TRBJ2-1; D is ambiguous. CDR3 length equals 10 residues. Trimming pared 4 bases from V and 5 bases from J, leaving 3 bases between. In germline, CDR1 is SQVTM, CDR2 ANQGSEA. The CDR3 sequence: CSVVDNEQFF. CDR3 DNA sequence: TGCAGCGTTGTGGACAATGAGCAGTTCTTC.

V is TRBV19 and J is TRBJ2-2; D call uncertain. CDR3 length equals 14 residues. Trimming took off 7 bases at V and 1 base at J, with 10 bases between the two ends. Germline V lookup: CDR1 LNHDA, CDR2 SQIVND (reference sequence). CDR3 sequence reads: CASTQIRNTGELFF. DNA for the CDR3: TGTGCCAGTACCCAAATACGGAACACCGGGGAGCTGTTTTTT.

The chain has TRBV5-1 and TRBJ2-3; 9 bases align to TRBD2. Germline lookup yields CDR1 SGHRS and CDR2 YFSETQ. The length of the CDR3 is 17 residues. Trimming took 0 bases from V and 6 from J; bases not matched to a gene: 11. The CDR3 nucleotides are TGCGCCAGCAGCTTGGGTATAGGCAGCGGGGGGTCCGATACGCAGTATTTT. Encoded protein: CASSLGIGSGGSDTQYF.

The DNA for the CDR3 is TGTGCCAGCAGCATTGGACAGGGGGTGTGGTATGGCTACACCTTC. It yields the protein CASSIGQGVWYGYTF. V gene TRBV7-2 combines with J gene TRBJ1-2, with 10 nucleotides matching TRBD1. CDR3 length: 15 amino acids. CDR1 is SGHTA and CDR2 is FQGNSA in the germline V gene. J lost 5 bases, V lost 5 bases, and 8 bases had no gene match. The complete variable domain, with remaining parts taken from reference TRBV7-2 and TRBJ1-2, reads GAGVSQSPSNKVTEKGKDVELRCDPISGHTALYWYRQSLGQGLEFLIYFQGNSAPDKSGLPSDRFSAERTGGSVSTLTIQRTQQEDSAVYLCASSIGQGVWYGYTFGSGTRLTVV.

V is TRBV11-3 and J is TRBJ1-1; D is unresolved. CDR1 and CDR2 (germline): SGHNT, YENEEA. The ends were cut back, 2 bases at V and 8 bases at J, with 15 bases in the middle. The CDR3 loop spans 14 amino acids. The CDR3 region has the DNA TGTGCCAGCAGCTTATCCCGGCAGCGGATCGAAGCTTTCTTT. Encoded protein: CASSLSRQRIEAFF.

The genes are TRBV6-4 and TRBJ2-7; 10 bases line up with TRBD2. The V and J ends lost 6 bases and 3 bases, in that order; junction bases with no gene match: 20. CDR1 MRHNA and CDR2 SNTAGT come from the germline V gene. CDR3 size: 19 residues. The CDR3 sequence is CASSQREGPETHRDYEQYV. The CDR3 DNA follows: TGTGCCAGCAGCCAGCGGGAGGGCCCGGAGACCCACAGAGACTACGAGCAGTACGTC.

This clone showed up just a few times. The chain carries TRBV7-2 and TRBJ1-3; D is unresolved. This CDR3 region has 14 residues. Germline CDR1 is SGHTA and CDR2 is FQGNSA. The V and J ends lost 5 bases and 0 bases respectively, with 8 bases between them. The CDR3 region is CASSAGVSGNTIYF. CDR3 bases: TGTGCCAGCAGCGCGGGAGTCTCTGGAAACACCATATATTTT.

The chain joins TRBV11-2 to TRBJ1-6; no firm D call. Germline CDR1 reads SGHAT; CDR2 reads FQNNGV. The CDR3 has 14 residues. The ends were cut back, 5 bases at V and 8 bases at J, with 13 bases in the middle. This chain's CDR3 is CASSLNPGDSPLHF. CDR3 sequence (DNA): TGTGCCAGCAGCCTGAATCCGGGAGATTCACCCCTCCACTTT.

The chain recombines TRBV6-6 with TRBJ1-5; D might be TRBD1 (5 bases). Germline V gene lookup returns CDR1 MNHNY and CDR2 SVGAGI (reference sequence). The CDR3 spans 12 residues. The V and J ends lost 5 bases and 7 bases respectively, with 9 bases between them. Written as DNA, the CDR3 is TGTGCCAGCAGTCTCCCAGGGCAGCCCCAGCATTTT. It is translated as CASSLPGQPQHF.

CDR3 residues: CASSFLTQGGEAFF. Written as DNA, the CDR3 is TGTGCCAGCAGCTTCTTAACACAGGGGGGGGAAGCTTTCTTT. The genes are TRBV11-2 and TRBJ1-1; TRBD1 agrees at 8 bases. V shed 3 bases and J 8 bases; nucleotides not matched to a gene: 8. CDR3 length equals 14 residues. CDR1 and CDR2 (germline): SGHAT, FQNNGV.

The rearrangement joins TRBV4-3 to TRBJ2-5; D ambiguous. From germline, CDR1 is LGHNA and CDR2 YSLEER. The germline V and J ends were trimmed by 1 base and 5 bases, with 8 bases remaining between them. The CDR3 has 13 residues. The CDR3 protein is CASSQVPGETQYF. As DNA, the CDR3 is TGCGCCAGCAGCCAAGTTCCTGGGGAGACCCAGTACTTC.

This clone appeared once. The V call is TRBV2, the J call TRBJ2-5; D unclear. The CDR3 spans 14 residues. The V gene's germline CDR1 is SNHLY and CDR2 FYNNEI. V lost 3 bases to trimming and J lost 4 bases, with 12 bases between them. CDR3: CASSEVTVGETQYF. CDR3 DNA: TGTGCCAGCAGTGAGGTCACGGTAGGAGAGACCCAGTACTTC. Complete variable domain (other parts from reference TRBV2 and TRBJ2-5): EPEVTQTPSHQVTQMGQEVILRCVPISNHLYFYWYRQILGQKVEFLVSFYNNEISEKSEIFDDQFSVERPDGSNFTLKIRSTKLEDSAMYFCASSEVTVGETQYFGPGTRLLVL.

The chain carries TRBV7-2 and TRBJ2-7; 8 nucleotides line up with TRBD2. V trimming: 4 bases; J trimming: 6 bases; junction bases outside the gene matches: 11. The CDR3 covers 15 residues. Germline-derived CDR1 and CDR2 are SGHTA and FQGNSA. CDR3 amino acids: CASSSDSGGPREQYV. CDR3 bases: TGTGCCAGCAGCTCAGACTCGGGAGGGCCTCGCGAGCAGTACGTC.

The V call is TRBV19, the J call TRBJ1-4, with unresolved D. There are 16 residues in the CDR3. Deletions cut 6 bases from V and 7 bases from J, with 21 bases between. Germline CDR1 LNHDA, CDR2 SQIVND (reference sequence). The CDR3 DNA reads as TGTGCCAGTAGGCCCCAGCCATCGGGCGGCGGTGAAAAACTGTTTTTT. Translating it yields CASRPQPSGGGEKLFF.

V and J are TRBV18 and TRBJ1-2, with D possibly matching TRBD1 (5 bases). The CDR3 consists of 13 residues. Between the trimmed V and J ends, which lost 6 bases and 4 bases, there was a span of 12 bases. Germline V gene data show CDR1 as KGHSH and CDR2 as LQKENI. The CDR3 protein is CASSTGDSYGYTF. The CDR3, as DNA: TGTGCCAGCTCTACCGGTGACAGCTATGGCTACACCTTC.

V and J are TRBV6-6 and TRBJ1-5; TRBD1 aligns across 7 bases. This CDR3 is built from 13 residues. Germline values: CDR1 MNHNY, CDR2 SVGAGI (reference sequence). V was clipped by 6 bases and J by 3 bases; unmatched bases: 2. The CDR3 DNA reads as TGTGCCAGCAGGACAGGGAACAATCAGCCCCAGCATTTT. It encodes CASRTGNNQPQHF.

V usage is TRBV5-6 and J usage is TRBJ2-1; D possibly corresponds to TRBD1 (6 bases). This CDR3 region has 13 residues. Germline CDR1 SGHDT, CDR2 YYEEEE. V was pared by 4 bases and J by 5 bases, with 10 bases between. The CDR3 coding sequence is TGTGCCAGCAGCGTCGACAGGAACAATGAGCAGTTCTTC. Protein product: CASSVDRNNEQFF.

V is TRBV10-2 and J is TRBJ2-2, with D maybe TRBD1 (6 bases). This CDR3 spans 13 amino acids. V lost 2 bases and J 5 bases, leaving 6 bases between the germline ends. Germline V CDR1 and CDR2: WSHSY, SAAADI. CDR3 nucleotides: TGCGCCAGCAGTGAGCAGGGGACCGGGGAGCTGTTTTTT. Protein: CASSEQGTGELFF.

The V and J genes are TRBV7-2 and TRBJ1-6; possible D gene TRBD1, 6 bases. V lost 5 bases and J 5 bases, leaving 13 bases between the germline ends. The CDR3 runs to 15 residues. CDR1 is SGHTA and CDR2 is FQGNSA in the germline V gene. Written as DNA, the CDR3 is TGTGCCAGCAGCCTGATCAGGGACAATAATTCACCCCTCCACTTT. Protein product: CASSLIRDNNSPLHF.

The chain uses TRBV19 and TRBJ1-5; possibly TRBD1 for D (5 bases). Per the germline V gene, CDR1 is LNHDA and CDR2 is SQIVND (reference sequence). The V end lost 6 bases, the J end lost 1 base, and 13 bases lay between the germline ends. There are 15 residues in the CDR3. The CDR3 bases are TGTGCCAGTAGCCTGGGGGGGGTAAGCAATCAGCCCCAGCATTTT. This translates into CASSLGGVSNQPQHF.